Below, 10 T cell receptor beta chains from the same sample are listed, as sequenced in a study of CD8+ T cells in alopecia areata. RNA was isolated and reverse transcribed to cDNA, the sequencing template. Here immunoSEQ multiplex PCR was the method, and the copy in TCRdb shows in-frame clones only, minus some. The profile shows 180,000 or so clones, less than 75% of them singletons. Sample treatment: oral pan-JAK inhibitor, 5-10 mg twice daily. The sample here was CD4+ T cells sorted from blood, taken between weeks 55 and 65, from a patient treated with tofacitinib. The receptors were gathered from a human donor with alopecia areata.

This rearrangement joins TRBV5-1 to TRBJ2-5, with 9 bases identical to TRBD2. The CDR3 spans 13 residues. Germline values: CDR1 SGHRS, CDR2 YFSETQ. Trimming took 3 bases from V and 5 from J; bases not matched to a gene: 2. CDR3 nucleotides: TGCGCCAGCAGCTCCGGACTAGCGGAGACCCAGTACTTC. Encoded protein: CASSSGLAETQYF.

This clone is a singleton in its sample. The chain is built from TRBV6-1 and TRBJ1-1; D is possibly TRBD1 (5 bases). V was shortened by 3 bases and J by 7 bases, with 18 bases between the two germline ends. The CDR3 loop spans 15 amino acids. Germline CDR1 reads MNHNS; CDR2 reads SASEGT. This chain's CDR3 is CASSDISTGAREAFF. Here the CDR3 DNA reads TGTGCCAGCAGTGATATAAGCACAGGAGCCCGTGAAGCTTTCTTT.

The CDR3 DNA reads TGTGCCAGTAGGGATCCAGGGCTGGTCAATGGCTACACCTTC. This encodes CASRDPGLVNGYTF. This rearrangement joins TRBV19 to TRBJ1-2; D may be TRBD1 (5 bases). The CDR3 loop spans 14 amino acids. Germline CDR1 reads LNHDA; CDR2 reads SQIVND (reference sequence). Trimming stripped 6 bases from V and 6 bases from J, with 17 bases between.

In regard to this clone: Other nucleotide sequences in the sample specify the same CDR3. The chain combines TRBV19 with TRBJ1-5; D not resolved. Trimming removed 3 bases from V and 2 bases from J, with 8 bases in between. CDR1 LNHDA and CDR2 SQIVND come from the germline V gene (reference sequence). This CDR3 spans 14 amino acids. The CDR3 DNA follows: TGTGCCAGTAGTATCGGCCAGGGCAATCAGCCCCAGCATTTT. This codes for CASSIGQGNQPQHF.

The chain links TRBV5-1 to TRBJ2-1, with 8 bases identical to TRBD1. V was pared by 4 bases and J by 6 bases, with 9 bases of the junction left unmatched. Germline V gives CDR1 SGHRS, CDR2 YFSETQ. There are 15 residues in the CDR3. The CDR3: CASSPLRQGSNEQFF. CDR3 bases: TGCGCCAGCAGCCCCTTAAGACAGGGGAGCAATGAGCAGTTCTTC.

This clone turned up a few times. This rearrangement joins TRBV4-1 to TRBJ2-1; D gene ambiguous. V was pared by 1 base and J by 4 bases, with 11 bases between. The germline V gene has CDR1 MGHRA and CDR2 YSYEKL. This CDR3 has 15 amino acids. The CDR3 here is CASSQGMEAYNEQFF. The CDR3 DNA is TGCGCCAGCAGCCAAGGTATGGAAGCTTACAATGAGCAGTTCTTC.

J is TRBJ2-1 and V is TRBV7-9, with a weak D call TRBD2 (6 bases). Trimming removed 6 bases at V and 4 bases at J, with 19 bases between. Germline V CDR1 and CDR2: SEHNR, FQNEAQ (reference sequence). The CDR3 loop spans 16 amino acids. In DNA, the CDR3 is TGTGCCAGCAGATATATCGGGGCCGCGGGGTACAATGAGCAGTTCTTC. As protein: CASRYIGAAGYNEQFF. Full variable domain (missing parts from reference TRBV7-9 and TRBJ2-1): DTGVSQNPRHKITKRGQNVTFRCDPISEHNRLYWYRQTLGQGPEFLTYFQNEAQLEKSRLLSDRFSAERPKGSFSTLEIQRTEQGDSAMYLCASRYIGAAGYNEQFFGPGTRLTVL.

This sequence joins TRBV4-2 and TRBJ1-2; a weak D match, TRBD1 (6 bases). V lost 0 bases, J lost 5 bases, and 7 bases lay in between. Germline assignment: CDR1 LGHNA and CDR2 YNFKEQ. The CDR3 runs 13 residues. CDR3 nucleotides: TGTGCCAGCAGCCAAGAAGGGGGGTATGGCTACACCTTC. It yields the protein CASSQEGGYGYTF.

V is TRBV5-1 and J is TRBJ1-5; D is unclear. The length of the CDR3 is 15 residues. Trimming cost V 0 bases and J 6 bases, with 13 bases left between them. Germline V CDR1 and CDR2: SGHRS, YFSETQ. The CDR3 is CASSLEPVASQPQHF. The CDR3 DNA sequence: TGCGCCAGCAGCTTGGAGCCAGTTGCCTCTCAGCCCCAGCATTTT.

The chain links TRBV29-1 to TRBJ1-2; possible D gene TRBD1, 5 bases. CDR3 length: 11 amino acids. The V and J ends lost 2 bases and 7 bases respectively, with 8 bases between them. CDR1 and CDR2 (germline): SQVTM, ANQGSEA. The CDR3 reads CSVEPGTGYTF. CDR3 DNA: TGCAGCGTTGAACCGGGGACTGGCTACACCTTC.